The 6 T cell receptor beta chains reported below all come from one sample, sequenced in a study of cytomegalovirus exposure and HLA in healthy donors. PCR amplification relied on 60 Vbeta primers (plus 13 Jbeta primers). Sequenced by immunoSEQ multiplex PCR; TCRdb stores in-frame clones only, minus some. The sample yields 150,000 to 200,000 clones, about 81% seen once. The sequencing input was PBMCs. The receptors derive from a woman between 18 and 29 years old in good health and CMV-seronegative.

The chain has TRBV7-2 and TRBJ2-7, with 8 bases identical to TRBD1. This CDR3 comprises 14 residues. V lost 5 bases and J lost 9; bases outside the gene matches: 12. Per the germline V gene, CDR1 is SGHTA and CDR2 is FQGNSA. Written as DNA, the CDR3 is TGTGCCAGCAGCCCGCAAGGACAGGGCGGCGGGCAGTACTTC. Its translation is CASSPQGQGGGQYF.

V is TRBV5-1 and J is TRBJ1-6, with D possibly TRBD1 on 6 matching bases. From germline, CDR1 is SGHRS and CDR2 YFSETQ. The CDR3 is 13 amino acids. V lost 4 bases, J lost 7 bases, and 9 bases lay in between. CDR3 protein: CASSKGGNSPLHF. The CDR3 nucleotides are TGCGCCAGCAGCAAGGGGGGGAATTCACCCCTCCACTTT. The full variable domain, in which reference TRBV5-1 and TRBJ1-6 provide the parts outside the CDR3, is KAGVTQTPRYLIKTRGQQVTLSCSPISGHRSVSWYQQTPGQGLQFLFEYFSETQRNKGNFPGRFSGRQFSNSRSEMNVSTLELGDSALYLCASSKGGNSPLHFGNGTRLTVT.

V usage is TRBV11-2 and J usage is TRBJ2-7; TRBD1 matches at 8 bases. This CDR3 region has 15 residues. V dropped 5 bases and J dropped 4; count of bases not matched to a gene: 10. CDR1 is SGHAT and CDR2 is FQNNGV in the germline V gene. Here the CDR3 DNA reads TGTGCCAGCAGCGAGGTATGGCAGGGGGCTTACGAGCAGTACTTC. As protein: CASSEVWQGAYEQYF.

Only a few counts were recorded for this clone. The chain carries TRBV18 and TRBJ1-5; 8 nucleotides match TRBD1. The length of the CDR3 is 14 residues. After removal of 6 bases from V and 6 bases from J, the junction contained 7 bases not matched to a gene. The germline CDR1 and CDR2 sequences are KGHSH and LQKENI. The CDR3 DNA reads TGTGCCAGCTCCCTCCTACAGGGGGGTCAGCCCCAGCATTTT. It is translated as CASSLLQGGQPQHF.

The rearrangement joins TRBV2 to TRBJ1-6; D is possibly TRBD1 (6 bases). There are 14 residues in the CDR3. V was clipped by 4 bases and J by 5 bases, with 9 bases between them. The germline gives CDR1 SNHLY, CDR2 FYNNEI. The chain's CDR3 is CASSGDNHNSPLHF. CDR3 coding DNA: TGTGCCAGCAGTGGGGACAATCATAATTCACCCCTCCACTTT. Full variable domain (rest looked up from reference TRBV2 and TRBJ1-6): EPEVTQTPSHQVTQMGQEVILRCVPISNHLYFYWYRQILGQKVEFLVSFYNNEISEKSEIFDDQFSVERPDGSNFTLKIRSTKLEDSAMYFCASSGDNHNSPLHFGNGTRLTVT.

The V and J genes are TRBV28 and TRBJ2-7, with D perhaps TRBD1 (6 bases). The CDR3 runs to 13 residues. The V and J ends lost 10 bases and 1 base respectively, with 14 bases between them. CDR1 is MDHEN and CDR2 is SYDVKM in the germline V gene. The CDR3: CATHGDTSYEQYF. The DNA for the CDR3 is TGTGCCACCCACGGGGACACATCCTACGAGCAGTACTTC.